The 15 T cell receptor beta chains below were found in one sample sequenced in a study of shared clonotypes between healthy human individuals. Sequenced by immunoSEQ multiplex PCR; TCRdb stores in-frame clones only, minus some. Of 2 million to 2.5 million clones in the sample, 85% to 95% were seen once. Sequenced input: naive CD4+ T cells from PBMCs. Sample subset: CD45RA+ positively selected. The receptors here all came from a man aged 18 to 29 in good health. Some clones in this sample may be carry-over from other donors' samples.

The chain uses TRBV7-9 and TRBJ2-2, with a tentative D call TRBD2 (6 bases). Germline CDR1 SEHNR, CDR2 FQNEAQ (reference sequence). This CDR3 contains 14 residues. V gave up 3 bases and J gave up 5 bases, with 10 bases separating them. The CDR3 DNA sequence: TGTGCCAGCAGCTTCGGAGGGGATACCGGGGAGCTGTTTTTT. This translates into CASSFGGDTGELFF.

The V and J genes are TRBV6-1 and TRBJ1-2; weak D call: TRBD1 (6 bases). V dropped 8 bases and J dropped 4 bases, with 17 bases sitting between them. The CDR3 is 14 amino acids. Per germline, CDR1 MNHNS and CDR2 SASEGT. CDR3 in DNA: TGTGCCAGCCTTAAGTCCGGACAGTTCTATGGCTACACCTTC. Translating gives CASLKSGQFYGYTF.

Details on this clone: The sample carries other DNA sequences with the same CDR3. The V and J genes are TRBV7-3 and TRBJ2-1; 13 bases are shared with TRBD2. The CDR3 has 14 amino acids. V was clipped by 2 bases and J by 8 bases; unmatched bases: 0. The germline CDR1 and CDR2 sequences are SGHTA and FQGTGA. CDR3 region: CASSLGTSGDEQFF. For the CDR3, the DNA is TGTGCCAGCAGCTTAGGGACTAGCGGGGATGAGCAGTTCTTC.

The genes are TRBV30 and TRBJ1-2; perhaps TRBD1 as D (6 bases). The CDR3 loop spans 19 amino acids. The ends were cut back, 0 bases at V and 2 bases at J, with 25 bases in the middle. CDR1 and CDR2 from the germline V gene are GTSNPN and SVGIG (reference sequence). The CDR3 bases are TGTGCCTGGAGTGTTTTAGGGGGGGCGACGGGTAGGTGGAACTATGGCTACACCTTC. Translating it yields CAWSVLGGATGRWNYGYTF.

The CDR3 bases are TGCGCCAGCAGCTTATCCCTTGGGAGCGGAGACTACGAGCAGTACTTC. Amino acid sequence: CASSLSLGSGDYEQYF. The chain carries TRBV5-1 and TRBJ2-7; maybe TRBD2 (5 bases). The CDR3 is 16 amino acids. Trimming stripped 2 bases from V and 3 bases from J, with 18 bases between. Germline CDR1 and CDR2: SGHRS and YFSETQ.

The V call is TRBV5-1, the J call TRBJ2-1; D unresolved. The V end lost 0 bases, the J end lost 5 bases, and 12 bases lay between the germline ends. Germline-derived CDR1 and CDR2 are SGHRS and YFSETQ. The CDR3 is 15 residues long. CDR3 bases: TGCGCCAGCAGCTTGGCCTATGGGATCAACAATGAGCAGTTCTTC. This translates into CASSLAYGINNEQFF.

A remark on this clone: A read error may account for a junction end that differs from germline. The chain is built from TRBV7-3 and TRBJ2-5, with 7 bases matching TRBD1. Germline values: CDR1 SGHTA, CDR2 FQGTGA. This CDR3 contains 13 residues. The DNA of the CDR3 is TGTGCCAGCAGCGTAACAGGGGTTGAGACCCAGTACTTC. Amino acid sequence: CASSVTGVETQYF.

This chain uses TRBV4-1 with TRBJ2-1; D might be TRBD1 or TRBD2, each matching 5 bases. The CDR3 has 13 residues. V lost 5 bases to trimming and J lost 5 bases, with 10 bases between them. Germline CDR1 MGHRA, CDR2 YSYEKL. This CDR3 is CASSGTEDNEQFF. For the CDR3, the DNA is TGCGCCAGCAGCGGGACGGAAGACAATGAGCAGTTCTTC.

This clone was seen more than once but under ten times. The V gene is TRBV19, the J gene TRBJ2-5; D remains ambiguous. The CDR3 spans 11 residues. The ends were cut back, 9 bases at V and 5 bases at J, with 10 bases in the middle. CDR1 and CDR2 from the germline V gene are LNHDA and SQIVND (reference sequence). The CDR3 nucleotides are TGTGCCAGCGTCTTAGGGGAGACCCAGTACTTC. Amino acids: CASVLGETQYF.

The chain is built from TRBV9 and TRBJ2-2; D gene uncertain. Germline V lookup: CDR1 SGDLS, CDR2 YYNGEE. The CDR3 runs to 16 residues. V was shortened by 0 bases and J by 1 base, with 10 bases between the two germline ends. CDR3 DNA sequence: TGTGCCAGCAGCGTAGACCCCCCGGAGAACACCGGGGAGCTGTTTTTT. Translated, it gives CASSVDPPENTGELFF.

The chain has TRBV14 and TRBJ1-1, with D maybe TRBD1 (5 bases). V was clipped by 4 bases and J by 7 bases, with 13 bases between them. Germline-derived CDR1 and CDR2 are SGHDN and FVKESK. The CDR3 extends over 13 amino acids. The CDR3 loop reads CASSLQLGGEAFF. CDR3 DNA: TGTGCCAGCAGCCTCCAGCTGGGGGGTGAAGCTTTCTTT.

The chain combines TRBV7-2 with TRBJ2-7; 7 bases are shared with TRBD1. The germline CDR1 and CDR2 sequences are SGHTA and FQGNSA. Losses at the gene ends were 5 bases for V and 4 bases for J; bases not matched to a gene: 8. The CDR3 sequence is 14 residues long. CDR3 sequence: CASSTGDSRYEQYF. The CDR3 DNA sequence: TGTGCCAGCAGCACTGGGGACAGTCGGTACGAGCAGTACTTC.

V and J are TRBV7-2 and TRBJ2-5; 13 bases fit TRBD2. This CDR3 comprises 16 residues. Germline values: CDR1 SGHTA, CDR2 FQGNSA. Trimming removed 5 bases from V and 5 bases from J; junction bases left unmatched: 8. The DNA for the CDR3 is TGTGCCAGCAGCCTACGACTAGCGGGAGGTGATGAGACCCAGTACTTC. Its protein product is CASSLRLAGGDETQYF.

With respect to this clone: Other DNA sequences within the sample encode an identical CDR3. This chain joins TRBV7-2 and TRBJ2-3; the D gene is possibly TRBD1 (5 bases). Germline V CDR1 and CDR2: SGHTA, FQGNSA. Trimming took 1 base from V and 3 from J, leaving 11 bases between them. The CDR3 loop spans 15 amino acids. In DNA, the CDR3 is TGTGCCAGCAGCTTAGTTCTGGGGCCGACAGATACGCAGTATTTT. It translates to CASSLVLGPTDTQYF.

The V call is TRBV7-9, the J call TRBJ1-2, with 11 positions matching TRBD1. Germline values: CDR1 SEHNR, CDR2 FQNEAQ (reference sequence). The CDR3 runs to 14 residues. Unmatched junction bases numbered 4, after V lost 3 bases and J lost 7 bases. CDR3 region: CASSLVGTGGGYTF. CDR3 sequence (DNA): TGTGCCAGCAGCTTGGTTGGGACAGGGGGTGGCTACACCTTC.